The clone carrying this T cell receptor (beta chain) was observed a few times. Its antigen is unknown. This sample was included in a study of T cells in Graves' hyperthyroidism and ophthalmopathy. Background on the study: Blood was drawn when the patient was first diagnosed and still untreated. Study findings and constraints: Ophthalmopathy was told apart from stable hyperthyroidism by a 13 V-J model. Among clonotypes expanded in thyroid above 0.001, most were also found in blood.

What was amplified from RNA transcripts were TCR beta CDR3 regions. The primer set for the first-round RT-PCR of the TCR CDR3 was HTBI. TCRdb used MiXCR to reprocess the multiplex PCR reads, holding one entry per CDR3 protein. The profile shows a few hundred thousand distinct CDR3 sequences, about a sixth of them singletons. The CDR3 is 12 residues long. Trimming stripped 5 bases from V and 3 bases from J, with 7 bases between. CDR1 MNHNS and CDR2 SASEGT come from the germline V gene. The chain combines TRBV6-1 with TRBJ2-5; weak D call: TRBD2 (5 bases). Material: blood. This TCR was sampled from a woman aged 40 to 50 with Graves' ophthalmopathy. CDR3 in DNA: TGTGCCAGCAGTTCGGGAAAAGAGACCCAGTACTTC. This sequence encodes CASSSGKETQYF.